Below, 30 T cell receptor beta chains from the same sample are listed, as sequenced in a study of CD8 T cells in ankylosing spondylitis. MiXCR was run by TCRdb on the 5' RACE reads, yielding one entry per CDR3 protein. The table lists fewer than 130,000 distinct CDR3 sequences, more than 20% of them singletons, with roughly an eighth in the top ten. The sequencing sample was made of synovial fluid, either unsorted or a sorted T cell fraction (not recorded which). These receptors came from a male donor with ankylosing spondylitis.

This clonotype was seen a few times. V and J are TRBV5-1 and TRBJ1-2; maybe TRBD1 (5 bases). Trimming took off 2 bases at V and 3 bases at J, with 8 bases between the two ends. Germline lookup yields CDR1 SGHRS and CDR2 YFSETQ. This CDR3 region has 13 residues. CDR3 nucleotide sequence: TGCGCCAGCAGCTTACAGGAATACTATGGCTACACCTTC. Residues: CASSLQEYYGYTF.

In its sample, this clonotype was seen a few times. The J gene is TRBJ2-3, the V gene TRBV10-3; either TRBD1 or TRBD2 may fit D (6 bases each). Germline lookup yields CDR1 ENHRY and CDR2 SYGVKD. The CDR3 is 15 residues long. V dropped 7 bases and J dropped 2 bases, with 16 bases sitting between them. CDR3 protein: CAITEDGGHTDTQYF. CDR3 sequence (DNA): TGTGCCATCACCGAGGATGGGGGGCACACAGATACGCAGTATTTT.

This clonotype was detected many times. The V call is TRBV10-2, the J call TRBJ2-2; 9 bases agree with TRBD2. With 6 bases clipped from V and 3 bases from J, the junction kept 8 bases outside the gene matches. This CDR3 contains 16 residues. Germline V gene lookup returns CDR1 WSHSY and CDR2 SAAADI. In DNA form, the CDR3 reads TGCGCCAGCAGGGGTGGACTAGCGATTGACACCGGGGAGCTGTTTTTT. Translation gives CASRGGLAIDTGELFF.

This chain uses TRBV4-2 with TRBJ2-5, with 8 nucleotides matching TRBD2. Germline CDR1 LGHNA, CDR2 YNFKEQ. The V segment lost 1 base and the J segment 9 bases; nucleotides outside the gene matches: 19. CDR3 size: 18 residues. In DNA form, the CDR3 reads TGTGCCAGCAGCCAAGTCTCGTCTCCTAGCGGGCTTAGGGGGGCCCAGTACTTC. This gives the protein CASSQVSSPSGLRGAQYF.

This clonotype has a handful of counts. V is TRBV5-1 and J is TRBJ2-1, with 8 bases aligning to TRBD2. The CDR3 extends over 14 amino acids. The germline CDR1 and CDR2 sequences are SGHRS and YFSETQ. Trimming cost V 4 bases and J 10 bases; bases outside gene matches: 10. The CDR3: CASSETGTSGEQFF. As DNA, the CDR3 is TGCGCCAGCAGCGAGACCGGGACTAGTGGAGAGCAGTTCTTC.

J is TRBJ2-2 and V is TRBV7-2; TRBD1 aligns across 10 bases. Germline trimming cut 4 bases from V and 1 base from J; bases unmatched to any gene: 0. Looked up from germline, CDR1 is SGHTA and CDR2 is FQGNSA. The CDR3 contains 15 residues. CDR3 sequence (DNA): TGTGCCAGCAGCTGGGACAGGGGGAACACCGGGGAGCTGTTTTTT. It codes for CASSWDRGNTGELFF.

The CDR3 loop is CASSQDLAGDTGELFF. For the CDR3, the DNA is TGTGCCAGCAGCCAAGATCTAGCGGGAGACACCGGGGAGCTGTTTTTT. J is TRBJ2-2 and V is TRBV3-1; the match to TRBD2 covers 10 bases. V trimming: 0 bases; J trimming: 3 bases; junction bases outside the gene matches: 1. Germline CDR1 is LGHDT and CDR2 is YNNKEL (reference sequence). The CDR3 has 16 residues.

The chain joins TRBV5-1 to TRBJ1-6; 8 nucleotides align to TRBD1. V dropped 3 bases and J dropped 7; count of bases not matched to a gene: 6. Germline values: CDR1 SGHRS, CDR2 YFSETQ. The CDR3 covers 15 residues. For the CDR3, the DNA is TGCGCCAGCAGCTCGGCACAGGGGGGCAATTCACCCCTCCACTTT. Translated, it gives CASSSAQGGNSPLHF. The full variable domain, in which reference TRBV5-1 and TRBJ1-6 provide the parts outside the CDR3, is KAGVTQTPRYLIKTRGQQVTLSCSPISGHRSVSWYQQTPGQGLQFLFEYFSETQRNKGNFPGRFSGRQFSNSRSEMNVSTLELGDSALYLCASSSAQGGNSPLHFGNGTRLTVT.

The J gene is TRBJ2-3, the V gene TRBV2; D is perhaps TRBD2 (6 bases). V gave up 6 bases and J gave up 1 base, with 17 bases separating them. The CDR3 contains 16 residues. Germline V lookup: CDR1 SNHLY, CDR2 FYNNEI. The CDR3 here is CASRVLAGSGTDTQYF. CDR3 coding DNA: TGTGCCAGCAGAGTACTAGCTGGAAGCGGCACAGATACGCAGTATTTT.

The gene calls are TRBV20-1 and TRBJ1-2; D unclear. This CDR3 has 11 residues. The germline V gene encodes CDR1 DFQATT and CDR2 SNEGSKA (reference sequence). V dropped 1 base and J dropped 6 bases, with 6 bases sitting between them. The CDR3 DNA sequence: TGCAGTGCTAGAGGGGGTGATGGCTACACCTTC. Translated, it gives CSARGGDGYTF.

V is TRBV7-9 and J is TRBJ1-1; the match to TRBD1 covers 7 bases. The germline V gene has CDR1 SEHNR and CDR2 FQNEAQ (reference sequence). The CDR3 has 15 residues. V shed 3 bases, J shed 5 bases, and the junction held 9 bases outside the gene matches. Here the CDR3 reads CASSLGDRAGTEAFF. CDR3 sequence (DNA): TGTGCCAGCAGCTTGGGAGACAGGGCGGGAACTGAAGCTTTCTTT. Drawing the rest from reference TRBV7-9 and TRBJ1-1, the complete variable domain is DTGVSQNPRHKITKRGQNVTFRCDPISEHNRLYWYRQTLGQGPEFLTYFQNEAQLEKSRLLSDRFSAERPKGSFSTLEIQRTEQGDSAMYLCASSLGDRAGTEAFFGQGTRLTVV.

In this sample, this clonotype turned up a few times. The chain joins TRBV11-2 to TRBJ1-1, with a tentative D call TRBD1 (5 bases). V was cut by 4 bases and J by 2 bases, with 11 bases left in between. The CDR3 is 14 amino acids. CDR1 is SGHAT, CDR2 FQNNGV, per germline. CDR3 sequence reads: CASSSGSSNTEAFF. The CDR3 coding sequence is TGTGCCAGCAGCTCAGGGTCCTCAAACACTGAAGCTTTCTTT.

The gene calls are TRBV2 and TRBJ2-7, with D perhaps matching TRBD2 (5 bases). The CDR3 consists of 12 residues. Germline V gene sequence: CDR1 SNHLY, CDR2 FYNNEI. The V gene lost 8 bases and the J gene lost 3 bases, with 11 bases spanning the gap. This chain's CDR3 is CASLEDYYEQYF. CDR3 nucleotides: TGTGCCAGCTTGGAGGATTACTACGAGCAGTACTTC.

This chain uses TRBV7-6 with TRBJ2-1, with D possibly matching TRBD1 (5 bases). V was trimmed by 2 bases and J by 4 bases, leaving 12 bases between them. The V gene's germline CDR1 is SGHVS and CDR2 FNYEAQ. The length of the CDR3 is 15 residues. The CDR3 is CASSLRQGLYNEQFF. Here the CDR3 DNA reads TGTGCCAGCAGCTTAAGGCAGGGCCTTTACAATGAGCAGTTCTTC. Full variable domain (missing parts from reference TRBV7-6 and TRBJ2-1): GAGVSQSPRYKVTKRGQDVALRCDPISGHVSLYWYRQALGQGPEFLTYFNYEAQQDKSGLPNDRFSAERPEGSISTLTIQRTEQRDSAMYRCASSLRQGLYNEQFFGPGTRLTVL.

The rearrangement joins TRBV7-2 to TRBJ2-1, with 9 nucleotides matching TRBD2. After removal of 1 base from V and 6 bases from J, the junction contained 4 bases not matched to a gene. This CDR3 is 15 amino acids long. Germline loops: CDR1 SGHTA, CDR2 FQGNSA. The DNA for the CDR3 is TGTGCCAGCAGCTTAGGGGGGCGGGAGGGCAATGAGCAGTTCTTC. Translating it yields CASSLGGREGNEQFF.

Many counts were recorded for this clonotype. This sequence joins TRBV5-1 and TRBJ2-1; D unresolved. Germline V CDR1 and CDR2: SGHRS, YFSETQ. The V gene lost 2 bases and the J gene lost 6 bases, with 12 bases spanning the gap. This CDR3 is 14 amino acids long. The CDR3 loop is CASSFQDPGNEQFF. The CDR3, as DNA: TGCGCCAGCAGCTTCCAGGACCCAGGCAATGAGCAGTTCTTC.

This clonotype was recorded many times. The CDR3 coding sequence is TGTGCCAGCAGCTTCAGCGGGAGGGGAACCGGGGAGCTGTTTTTT. Protein: CASSFSGRGTGELFF. The chain uses TRBV11-1 and TRBJ2-2, with 10 bases that match TRBD2. V was clipped by 3 bases and J by 5 bases; unmatched bases: 3. Germline-derived CDR1 and CDR2 are SGHAT and FQDESV (reference sequence). The CDR3 length is 15 residues.

The rearrangement joins TRBV6-1 to TRBJ2-1; D might be TRBD2 (5 bases). Per the germline V gene, CDR1 is MNHNS and CDR2 is SASEGT. Trimming pared 2 bases from V and 3 bases from J, leaving 5 bases between. The CDR3 has 13 residues. The CDR3 nucleotides are TGTGCCAGCAGTGAAACTAGCTACAATGAGCAGTTCTTC. Its translation is CASSETSYNEQFF.

This clonotype was seen more than once but under ten times. V usage is TRBV19 and J usage is TRBJ2-7; 10 nucleotides match TRBD2. The CDR3 contains 16 residues. The ends lost 5 bases at V and 5 bases at J; junction bases unmatched: 12. Germline values: CDR1 LNHDA, CDR2 SQIVND (reference sequence). The CDR3: CASSPSGSRSTDEQYV. The CDR3 coding sequence is TGTGCCAGTAGTCCTAGCGGGAGTAGATCGACGGACGAGCAGTACGTC.

This clonotype was observed a handful of times. This sequence joins TRBV4-1 and TRBJ2-5, with D unresolved. This CDR3 has 17 residues. V gave up 2 bases and J gave up 5 bases, with 21 bases separating them. Germline V gene data show CDR1 as MGHRA and CDR2 as YSYEKL. The CDR3 DNA is TGCGCCAGCAGCCAATGGAAAGTATACGTTGGGAAGGAGACCCAGTACTTC. Encoded protein: CASSQWKVYVGKETQYF.

The chain links TRBV5-1 to TRBJ2-1; 8 nucleotides agree with TRBD2. The CDR3 has 14 amino acids. Germline V gene data show CDR1 as SGHRS and CDR2 as YFSETQ. J lost 8 bases, V lost 7 bases, and 11 bases had no gene match. The CDR3 DNA follows: TGCGCCAGCTTCAGGCAGCGGGAGCGGCATGAGCAGTTCTTC. Translation gives CASFRQRERHEQFF.

This clonotype was found a few times. The J gene is TRBJ2-2, the V gene TRBV11-3, with D unresolved. This CDR3 comprises 14 residues. V dropped 0 bases and J dropped 8 bases, with 10 bases sitting between them. Germline CDR1 reads SGHNT; CDR2 reads YENEEA. CDR3 sequence reads: CASSLDQIRGELFF. The CDR3 bases are TGTGCCAGCAGCTTAGATCAGATAAGAGGGGAGCTGTTTTTT. Supplemented by reference TRBV11-3 and TRBJ2-2, the full variable domain reads EAGVVQSPRYKIIEKKQPVAFWCNPISGHNTLYWYLQNLGQGPELLIRYENEEAVDDSQLPKDRFSAERLKGVDSTLKIQPAELGDSAVYLCASSLDQIRGELFFGEGSRLTVL.

The chain uses TRBV6-1 and TRBJ1-2, with unresolved D. CDR1 MNHNS and CDR2 SASEGT come from the germline V gene. V lost 6 bases to trimming and J lost 6 bases, with 17 bases between them. There are 14 residues in the CDR3. The CDR3 spells CASRMDGKRDGYTF. The CDR3 coding sequence is TGTGCCAGCAGGATGGACGGGAAAAGGGATGGCTACACCTTC.

This sequence joins TRBV14 and TRBJ1-5; D gene uncertain. CDR1 is SGHDN, CDR2 FVKESK, per germline. The CDR3 contains 13 residues. The V gene lost 0 bases and the J gene lost 6 bases, with 6 bases spanning the gap. The CDR3 bases are TGTGCCAGCAGCCAAGAAATGGGTCAGCCCCAGCATTTT. Encoded protein: CASSQEMGQPQHF. Drawing the rest from reference TRBV14 and TRBJ1-5, the complete variable domain is EAGVTQFPSHSVIEKGQTVTLRCDPISGHDNLYWYRRVMGKEIKFLLHFVKESKQDESGMPNNRFLAERTGGTYSTLKVQPAELEDSGVYFCASSQEMGQPQHFGDGTRLSIL.

The chain is built from TRBV7-9 and TRBJ1-1; TRBD1 might be the D (6 bases). Trimming removed 5 bases from V and 8 bases from J, with 21 bases in between. The CDR3 has 15 residues. CDR1 and CDR2 (germline): SEHNR, FQNEAQ (reference sequence). CDR3 DNA sequence: TGTGCCAGCAGCCGCGGGACGGGGGCAGGTGAGGAAGCTTTCTTT. Its protein product is CASSRGTGAGEEAFF.

This clonotype was picked up many times. The gene calls are TRBV18 and TRBJ2-1; weak D call: TRBD2 (5 bases). Per the germline V gene, CDR1 is KGHSH and CDR2 is LQKENI. This CDR3 is built from 13 residues. V lost 1 base and J lost 8, with 9 bases in between. CDR3 in DNA: TGTGCCAGCTCACCACTTACTAGTGATGAGCAGTTCTTC. Protein product: CASSPLTSDEQFF.

The chain links TRBV20-1 to TRBJ2-1; TRBD2 agrees at 11 bases. V lost 6 bases to trimming and J lost 8 bases; unmatched junction nucleotides: 12. Germline CDR1 DFQATT, CDR2 SNEGSKA (reference sequence). The CDR3 sequence is 15 residues long. The CDR3 coding sequence is TGCAGTGCAATACTAGCGGGAGAACAGTACTATGAGCAGTTCTTC. Encoded protein: CSAILAGEQYYEQFF.

The rearrangement uses TRBV5-1 and TRBJ1-1; a weak D match, TRBD1 (6 bases). The germline CDR1 and CDR2 sequences are SGHRS and YFSETQ. V was shortened by 7 bases and J by 6 bases, with 19 bases between the two germline ends. The CDR3 loop spans 14 amino acids. The CDR3 region is CASSHSPGEAEAFF. CDR3 nucleotide sequence: TGCGCCAGCTCCCACAGTCCAGGGGAAGCTGAAGCTTTCTTT.

Only a few counts were recorded for this clonotype. This chain connects TRBV5-6 to TRBJ1-3; TRBD1 is a possible D gene (5 bases). This CDR3 region has 13 residues. CDR1 and CDR2 (germline): SGHDT, YYEEEE. V was pared by 4 bases and J by 7 bases, with 12 bases between. CDR3: CASSTGAPNTIYF. Written as DNA, the CDR3 is TGTGCCAGCAGCACCGGGGCTCCTAACACCATATATTTT.

This clonotype occurred a few times. CDR3 in amino acids: CASSLRSNSPLHF. For the CDR3, the DNA is TGTGCCAGCAGTCTGCGGTCCAATTCACCCCTCCACTTT. This rearrangement joins TRBV12-3 or TRBV12-4 to TRBJ1-6; D unresolved. Trimming left V 5 bases short and J 7 bases short, with 9 bases between. CDR3 length equals 13 residues.